This paragraph reports one T cell receptor beta chain. The antigen it recognizes is unknown. Base qualities were left out, and no much larger clone turns up one base away. The data derive from a study of T cells in Graves' hyperthyroidism and ophthalmopathy (dated by TCRdb to about 2019). With regard to the full study: Peripheral blood samples were taken at initial diagnosis, before any treatment was given. TCR V-J signatures able to tell the groups apart were searched for in a discovery cohort of 90 to 100 patients, of whom over 40 had Graves' ophthalmopathy and some 60 had stable Graves' hyperthyroidism. According to the paper, TCR Vbeta CDR3 sequencing was carried out on 135 peripheral blood samples, which came from fewer than 50 ophthalmopathy, about 75 hyperthyroidism and some 17 progressor patients. In about 6 Graves' hyperthyroidism patients, the study also compared T-cell repertoires from thyroid tissue with T-cell repertoires from blood. An independent validation cohort of about 20 hyperthyroidism patients and about 16 patients who later progressed to ophthalmopathy tested prospective prediction of ophthalmopathy. For training and testing, the 100 or so patients in the discovery cohort were randomly divided in a 7:3 ratio. After sampling, hyperthyroidism patients received methimazole starting at 30 mg daily, and ophthalmopathy patients received high-dose intravenous methylprednisolone.

CDR1 and CDR2 are drawn from the germline V gene: MNHNS, SASEGT. The CDR3 has 16 amino acids, counting the end cysteine and phenylalanine. Only the CDR3 portion is preserved as DNA: 48 bases, with reading frame beginning at the first base. Relative to germline, V is missing 6 bases and J is missing 4 bases, with 7 bases of the junction outside any gene match. Amplification of TCR beta CDR3 regions was carried out from RNA transcripts. The TCR CDR3 was subjected to a first round of RT-PCR using the HTBI primer set and the Qiagen OneStep RT-PCR kit. Libraries were constructed in a second round of multiplex PCR, after which size selection and purification were carried out. The libraries were sequenced on an Illumina HiSeq2000 using paired-end 100 bp reads. For the original study's pipeline: SOAPnuke was used to process the raw data, throwing out any read that contained adapters or uncalled bases, had a mean Phred below 15, or lacked an exact constant-primer or identifier match. COPE v1.2.5 was used to merge high-quality paired reads, and clonotypes were defined as unique nucleotide sequences. Clonotypes were aligned to IMGT TRBV, TRBD and TRBJ reference segments using MiTCR v1.1. Analysis was restricted to V-J combinations with a frequency above 0.0001, which covered roughly 99% of repertoires. The TCS score was defined as the ratio of F50 (clonal expansion) to E x V (chaos), calculated using BLOSUM62-based TCRdist between CDR3 peptides within each V-J. Welch's t-statistics and random forest reduced roughly 540 V-J features to about 13, which were used in a naive Bayes classifier (R e1071). TCRdb applied fastp at Q25 and MiXCR to the public reads, then kept only in-frame beta chains. Here each entry gathers all rows of one CDR3 protein and keeps the most common genes and DNA. TCRdb's processing, not the authors' own work, is the source of the V and J calls. A total of 310,000 or so distinct CDR3 sequences appear in this sample, over 15% of them only once. Roughly 50% of the sample lies in the top ten.

Ophthalmopathy patients had moderately to severely active disease, Clinical Activity Score of at least 3, NOSPECS grade of at least 4, and duration under 3 months. The study excluded patients with uncontrolled infections, other autoimmune diseases, pregnancy or lactation. Clinical symptoms, serum thyroxine and TRAb, thyroid ultrasound, and orbital computed tomography formed the basis for the diagnoses. Ficoll-Paque density gradient centrifugation was used to isolate PBMCs from about 9.4 ml of fresh peripheral blood. Trizol reagent was used to extract total RNA, and RNA quality was then checked on an Agilent 2100 Bioanalyzer. Overall results and qualifications from the work: Most expanded thyroid clonotypes (frequency above 0.001) were also detected in blood, suggesting blood repertoires may reflect thyroid immune responses. In validation, progression to ophthalmopathy was predicted by the model with around 70% sensitivity and 72.22% specificity, a median of 6.5 months before onset. In cross-validation, a model built on a 13 V-J signature told ophthalmopathy apart from stable hyperthyroidism with 85% to 90% sensitivity and around 81% specificity, and in testing the same model reached 80%/75%. Sample size was not statistically predetermined, and investigators were not blinded to group allocation.

The rearrangement joined TRBV6-1 to TRBJ2-6; 9 of the junction bases match TRBD1. The receptor comes from a woman aged 55-70 years with Graves' ophthalmopathy. The sequencing sample was made of blood. The CDR3 has the sequence CASRRGQGRGANVLTF. In nucleotide form, the sequence is TGTGCCAGCAGAAGGGGACAGGGCCGAGGGGCCAACGTCCTGACTTTC.